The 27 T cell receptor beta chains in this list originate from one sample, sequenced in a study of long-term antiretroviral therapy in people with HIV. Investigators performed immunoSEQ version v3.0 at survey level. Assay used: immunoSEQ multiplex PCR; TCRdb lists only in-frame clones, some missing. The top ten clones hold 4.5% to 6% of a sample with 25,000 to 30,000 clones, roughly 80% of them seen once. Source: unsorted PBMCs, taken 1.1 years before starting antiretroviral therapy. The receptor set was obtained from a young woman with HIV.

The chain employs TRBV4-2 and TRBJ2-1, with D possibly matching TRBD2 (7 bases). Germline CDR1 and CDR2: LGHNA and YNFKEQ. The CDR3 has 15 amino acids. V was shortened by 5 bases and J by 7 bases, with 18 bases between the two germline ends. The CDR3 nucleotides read TGTGCCAGCAGCTACGCGGGGGCCAAGGGTAATGAGCAGTTCTTC. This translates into CASSYAGAKGNEQFF.

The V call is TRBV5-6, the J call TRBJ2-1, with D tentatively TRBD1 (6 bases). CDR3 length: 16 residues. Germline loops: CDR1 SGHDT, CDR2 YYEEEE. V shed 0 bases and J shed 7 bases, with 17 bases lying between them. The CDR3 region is CASSLGSGALGNEQFF. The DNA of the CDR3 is TGTGCCAGCAGCTTGGGCTCAGGGGCGCTCGGTAATGAGCAGTTCTTC. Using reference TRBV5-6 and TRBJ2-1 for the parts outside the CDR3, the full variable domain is DAGVTQSPTHLIKTRGQQVTLRCSPKSGHDTVSWYQQALGQGPQFIFQYYEEEERQRGNFPDRFSGHQFPNYSSELNVNALLLGDSALYLCASSLGSGALGNEQFFGPGTRLTVL.

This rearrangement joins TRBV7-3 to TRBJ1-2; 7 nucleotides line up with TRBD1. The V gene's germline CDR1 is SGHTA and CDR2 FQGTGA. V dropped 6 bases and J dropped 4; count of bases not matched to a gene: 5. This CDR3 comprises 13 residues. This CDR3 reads CASSDRVGYGYTF. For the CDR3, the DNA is TGTGCCAGCAGTGACAGGGTTGGCTATGGCTACACCTTC.

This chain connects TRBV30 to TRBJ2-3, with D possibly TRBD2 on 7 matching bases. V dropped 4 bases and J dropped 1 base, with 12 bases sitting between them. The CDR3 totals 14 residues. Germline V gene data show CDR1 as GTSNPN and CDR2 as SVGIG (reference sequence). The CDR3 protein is CAWMRGRGTDTQYF. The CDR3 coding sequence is TGTGCCTGGATGCGGGGGCGCGGCACAGATACGCAGTATTTT. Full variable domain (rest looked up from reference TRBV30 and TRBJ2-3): SQTIHQWPATLVQPVGSPLSLECTVEGTSNPNLYWYRQAAGRGLQLLFYSVGIGQISSEVPQNLSASRPQDRQFILSSKKLLLSDSGFYLCAWMRGRGTDTQYFGPGTRLTVL.

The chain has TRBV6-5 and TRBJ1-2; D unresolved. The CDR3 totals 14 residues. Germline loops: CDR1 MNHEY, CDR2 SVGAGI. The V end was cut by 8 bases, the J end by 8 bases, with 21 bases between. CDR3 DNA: TGTGCCAGCCAAGGACGGCTACCTGATGACGGCTACACCTTC. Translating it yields CASQGRLPDDGYTF.

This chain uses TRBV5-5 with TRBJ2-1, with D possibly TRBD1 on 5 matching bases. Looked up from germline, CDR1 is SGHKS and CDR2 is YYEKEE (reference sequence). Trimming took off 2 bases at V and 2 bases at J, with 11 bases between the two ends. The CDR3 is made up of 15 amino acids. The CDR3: CASSFSQGTYNEQFF. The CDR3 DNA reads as TGTGCCAGCAGCTTCAGTCAGGGCACCTACAATGAGCAGTTCTTC.

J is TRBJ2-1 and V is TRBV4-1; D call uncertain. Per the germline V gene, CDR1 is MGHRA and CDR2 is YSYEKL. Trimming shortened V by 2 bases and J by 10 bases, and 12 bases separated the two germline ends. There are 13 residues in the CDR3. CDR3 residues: CASSQKQRREQFF. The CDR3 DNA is TGCGCCAGCAGCCAAAAACAAAGAAGGGAGCAGTTCTTC.

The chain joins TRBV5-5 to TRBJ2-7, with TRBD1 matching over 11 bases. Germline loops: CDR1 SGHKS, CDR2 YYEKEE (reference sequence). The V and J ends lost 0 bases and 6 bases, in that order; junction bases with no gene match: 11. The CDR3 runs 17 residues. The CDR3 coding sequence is TGTGCCAGCAGCTTGGAGGGAGGGGGACAGGGGGGGTCCGAGCAGTACTTC. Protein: CASSLEGGGQGGSEQYF.

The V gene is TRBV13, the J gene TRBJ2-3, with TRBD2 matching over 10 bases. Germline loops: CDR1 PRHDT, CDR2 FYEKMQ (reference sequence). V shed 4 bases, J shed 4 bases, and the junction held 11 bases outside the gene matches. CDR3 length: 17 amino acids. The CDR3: CASSSDYLAGGSDTQYF. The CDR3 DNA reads TGTGCCAGCAGCTCCGACTACTTAGCGGGGGGTTCAGATACGCAGTATTTT.

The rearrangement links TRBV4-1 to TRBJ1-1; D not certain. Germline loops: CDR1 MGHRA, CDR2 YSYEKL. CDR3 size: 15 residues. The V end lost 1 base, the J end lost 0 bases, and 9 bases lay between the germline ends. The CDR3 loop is CASSQAPELNTEAFF. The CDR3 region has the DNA TGCGCCAGCAGCCAAGCTCCAGAACTGAACACTGAAGCTTTCTTT.

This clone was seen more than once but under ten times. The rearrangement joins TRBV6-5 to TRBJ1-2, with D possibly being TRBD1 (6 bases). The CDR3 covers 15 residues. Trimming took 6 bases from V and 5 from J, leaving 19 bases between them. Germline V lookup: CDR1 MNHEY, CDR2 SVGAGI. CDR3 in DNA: TGTGCCAGCAGGAAGTCCGAGGGGGGATCATATGGCTACACCTTC. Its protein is CASRKSEGGSYGYTF.

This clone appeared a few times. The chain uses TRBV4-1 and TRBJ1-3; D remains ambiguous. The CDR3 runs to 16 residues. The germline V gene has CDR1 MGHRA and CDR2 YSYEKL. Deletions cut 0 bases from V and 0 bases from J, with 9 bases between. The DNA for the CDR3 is TGCGCCAGCAGCCAAGACCCTGCAGGCTCTGGAAACACCATATATTTT. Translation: CASSQDPAGSGNTIYF.

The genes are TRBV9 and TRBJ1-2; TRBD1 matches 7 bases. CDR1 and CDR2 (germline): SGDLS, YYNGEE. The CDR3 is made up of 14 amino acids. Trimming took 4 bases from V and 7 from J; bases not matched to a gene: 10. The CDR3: CASSPGDRVLGYTF. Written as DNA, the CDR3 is TGTGCCAGCAGCCCAGGAGACAGGGTCCTTGGCTACACCTTC.

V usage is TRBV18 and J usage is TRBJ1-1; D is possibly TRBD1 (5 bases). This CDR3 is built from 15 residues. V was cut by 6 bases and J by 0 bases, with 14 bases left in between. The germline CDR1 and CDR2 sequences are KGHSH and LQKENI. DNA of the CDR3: TGTGCCAGCTCCCTTCAACAGGAGATGAACACTGAAGCTTTCTTT. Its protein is CASSLQQEMNTEAFF.

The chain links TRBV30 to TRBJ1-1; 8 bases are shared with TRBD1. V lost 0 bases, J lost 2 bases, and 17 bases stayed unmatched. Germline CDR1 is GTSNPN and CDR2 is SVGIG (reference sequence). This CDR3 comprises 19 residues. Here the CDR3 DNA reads TGTGCCTGGAGTGTAAAAGGACAGGGTCTCGGGGGGATTAACACTGAAGCTTTCTTT. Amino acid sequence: CAWSVKGQGLGGINTEAFF.

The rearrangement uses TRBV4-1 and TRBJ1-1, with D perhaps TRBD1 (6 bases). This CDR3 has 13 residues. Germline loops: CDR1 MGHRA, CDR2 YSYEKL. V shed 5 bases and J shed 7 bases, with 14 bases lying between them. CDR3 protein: CASSGRGDGEAFF. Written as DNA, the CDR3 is TGCGCCAGCAGCGGAAGGGGGGATGGTGAAGCTTTCTTT.

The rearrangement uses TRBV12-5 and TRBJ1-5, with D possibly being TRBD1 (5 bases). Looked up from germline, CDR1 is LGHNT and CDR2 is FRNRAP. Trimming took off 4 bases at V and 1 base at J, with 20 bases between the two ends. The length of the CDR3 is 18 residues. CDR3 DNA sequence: TGTGCTAGTGGTTCCAATCCGGGGCGATTATTCAGCAATCAGCCCCAGCATTTT. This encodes CASGSNPGRLFSNQPQHF.

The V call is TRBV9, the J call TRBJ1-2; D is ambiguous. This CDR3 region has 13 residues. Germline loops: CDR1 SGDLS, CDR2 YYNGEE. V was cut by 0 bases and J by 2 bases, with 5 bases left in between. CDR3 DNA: TGTGCCAGCAGCGTAGACAGAAACTATGGCTACACCTTC. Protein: CASSVDRNYGYTF. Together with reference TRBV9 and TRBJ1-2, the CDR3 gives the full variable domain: DSGVTQTPKHLITATGQRVTLRCSPRSGDLSVYWYQQSLDQGLQFLIQYYNGEERAKGNILERFSAQQFPDLHSELNLSSLELGDSALYFCASSVDRNYGYTFGSGTRLTVV.

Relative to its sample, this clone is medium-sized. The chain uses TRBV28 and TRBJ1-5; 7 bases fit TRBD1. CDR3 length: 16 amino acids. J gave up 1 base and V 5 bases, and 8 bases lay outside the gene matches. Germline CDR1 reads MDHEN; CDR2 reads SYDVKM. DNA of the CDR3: TGTGCCAGCAGTCGGGACAGTTTCTTAAGCAATCAGCCCCAGCATTTT. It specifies CASSRDSFLSNQPQHF.

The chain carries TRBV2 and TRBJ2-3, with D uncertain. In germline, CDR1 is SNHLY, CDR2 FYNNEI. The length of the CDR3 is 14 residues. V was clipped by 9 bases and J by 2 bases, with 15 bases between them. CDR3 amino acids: CARGLGSNTDTQYF. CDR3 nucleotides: TGTGCCAGGGGCTTGGGCAGTAACACAGATACGCAGTATTTT.

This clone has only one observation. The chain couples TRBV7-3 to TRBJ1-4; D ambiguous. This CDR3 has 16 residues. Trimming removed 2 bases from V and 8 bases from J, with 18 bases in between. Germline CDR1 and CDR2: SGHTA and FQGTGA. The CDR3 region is CASSLPREGKDEKLFF. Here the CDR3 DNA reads TGTGCCAGCAGCTTACCCCGAGAAGGGAAGGACGAAAAACTGTTTTTT.

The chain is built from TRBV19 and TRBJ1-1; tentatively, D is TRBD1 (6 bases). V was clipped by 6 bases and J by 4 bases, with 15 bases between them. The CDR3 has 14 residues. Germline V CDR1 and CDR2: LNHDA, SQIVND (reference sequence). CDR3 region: CASRKPQGSTEAFF. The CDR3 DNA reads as TGTGCCAGTAGGAAACCACAGGGTAGCACTGAAGCTTTCTTT.

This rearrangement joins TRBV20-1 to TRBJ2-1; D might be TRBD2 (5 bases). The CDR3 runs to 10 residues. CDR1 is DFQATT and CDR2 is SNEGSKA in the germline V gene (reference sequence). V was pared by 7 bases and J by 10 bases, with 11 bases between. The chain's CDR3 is CSVKREEQFF. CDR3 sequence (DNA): TGCAGTGTTAAGAGGGAAGAGCAGTTCTTC.

The DNA for the CDR3 is TGTGCCAGCCGAGGACAGGGCTCCTACAATGAGCAGTTCTTC. Translating it yields CASRGQGSYNEQFF. The genes are TRBV27 and TRBJ2-1, with 8 nucleotides matching TRBD1. The CDR3 has 14 residues. CDR1 is MNHEY, CDR2 SMNVEV, per germline (reference sequence). Losses at the gene ends were 8 bases for V and 0 bases for J; bases not matched to a gene: 3.

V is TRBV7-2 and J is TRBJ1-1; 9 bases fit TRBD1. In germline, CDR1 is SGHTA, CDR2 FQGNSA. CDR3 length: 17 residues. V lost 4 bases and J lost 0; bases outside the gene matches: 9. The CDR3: CASSSVPGQGLNTEAFF. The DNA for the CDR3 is TGTGCCAGCAGCTCCGTCCCGGGACAGGGACTGAACACTGAAGCTTTCTTT.

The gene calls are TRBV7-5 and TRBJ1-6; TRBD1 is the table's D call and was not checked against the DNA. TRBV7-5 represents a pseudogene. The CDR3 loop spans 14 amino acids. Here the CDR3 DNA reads TGTGTCAGAAGCTTAGCAAGGGGATGTTCACCCCTCCACTTT. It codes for CVRSLARGCSPLHF.

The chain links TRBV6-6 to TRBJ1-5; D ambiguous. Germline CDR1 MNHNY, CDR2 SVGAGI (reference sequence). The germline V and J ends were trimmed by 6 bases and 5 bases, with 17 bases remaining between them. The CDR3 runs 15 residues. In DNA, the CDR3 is TGTGCCAGCAGCCCGGGCCAGCGGAATGATCAGCCCCAGCATTTT. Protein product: CASSPGQRNDQPQHF.